A single sample is the source of the 20 T cell receptor beta chains below, sequenced in a study of T cell changes during pregnancy in multiple sclerosis. TCRdb keeps only in-frame clones here, not all; method: immunoSEQ multiplex PCR. The sample includes 40,000 to 50,000 clones, around 80% of them seen just once. The material was CD4+ T cells from peripheral blood mononuclear cells, obtained before pregnancy. The receptors were sampled from a female donor with multiple sclerosis, enrolled in a pregnancy study.

The rearrangement uses TRBV28 and TRBJ2-2; D possibly corresponds to TRBD2 (5 bases). V gave up 5 bases and J gave up 2 bases, with 15 bases separating them. Per germline, CDR1 MDHEN and CDR2 SYDVKM. The CDR3 runs 16 residues. The CDR3 DNA is TGTGCCAGCAGTCTACTGCGACTACCAAACACCGGGGAGCTGTTTTTT. Encoded protein: CASSLLRLPNTGELFF.

The rearrangement uses TRBV6-5 and TRBJ1-2; no definite D call. The CDR3 is 14 residues long. The V end lost 6 bases, the J end lost 5 bases, and 16 bases lay between the germline ends. Germline loops: CDR1 MNHEY, CDR2 SVGAGI. CDR3 sequence (DNA): TGTGCCAGCAGCCAGATCTTCGGGGAGTATGGCTACACCTTC. Amino acid sequence: CASSQIFGEYGYTF.

The rearrangement links TRBV12-5 to TRBJ1-3; D call uncertain. Germline V gives CDR1 LGHNT, CDR2 FRNRAP. CDR3 length: 15 amino acids. The V end was cut by 0 bases, the J end by 0 bases, with 6 bases between. In DNA form, the CDR3 reads TGTGCTAGTGGTTTGGTACAGAGCTCTGGAAACACCATATATTTT. This sequence encodes CASGLVQSSGNTIYF.

The chain joins TRBV30 to TRBJ1-6, with no clear D. Between the trimmed V and J ends, which lost 1 base and 3 bases, there was a span of 10 bases. The germline gives CDR1 GTSNPN, CDR2 SVGIG (reference sequence). The CDR3 runs 15 residues. CDR3 DNA sequence: TGTGCCTGGAGTGCAATCCTAGACTATAATTCACCCCTCCACTTT. It translates to CAWSAILDYNSPLHF.

The CDR3, as DNA: TGTGCCAGAGGACAGGCGGCTTCGAGCAATTCACCCCTCCACTTT. Translated, it gives CARGQAASSNSPLHF. The chain uses TRBV2 and TRBJ1-6; 7 nucleotides align to TRBD1. The CDR3 length is 15 residues. V shed 9 bases and J 7 bases; nucleotides not matched to a gene: 12. Looked up from germline, CDR1 is SNHLY and CDR2 is FYNNEI.

The V and J genes are TRBV11-3 and TRBJ2-7, with 9 bases lining up with TRBD1. In germline, CDR1 is SGHNT, CDR2 YENEEA. Trimming took 0 bases from V and 7 from J; bases not matched to a gene: 7. The CDR3 is 15 amino acids. The DNA for the CDR3 is TGTGCCAGCAGCTTAGATCGGGACAGGGCGAGGGAGCAGTACTTC. Its protein product is CASSLDRDRAREQYF.

This clone was seen only once. V usage is TRBV11-2 and J usage is TRBJ2-7; 8 nucleotides align to TRBD2. Losses at the gene ends were 5 bases for V and 3 bases for J; bases not matched to a gene: 12. This CDR3 comprises 16 residues. CDR1 and CDR2 from the germline V gene are SGHAT and FQNNGV. The CDR3 DNA is TGTGCCAGCAGCCTCCCCGCGGGGGGCGGTTACTACGAGCAGTACTTC. Amino acid sequence: CASSLPAGGGYYEQYF. Looking up the rest from reference TRBV11-2 and TRBJ2-7 gives the full variable domain: EAGVAQSPRYKIIEKRQSVAFWCNPISGHATLYWYQQILGQGPKLLIQFQNNGVVDDSQLPKDRFSAERLKGVDSTLKIQPAKLEDSAVYLCASSLPAGGGYYEQYFGPGTRLTVT.

The J gene is TRBJ2-1, the V gene TRBV7-2; D is unclear. Germline CDR1 SGHTA, CDR2 FQGNSA. The length of the CDR3 is 13 residues. V was shortened by 1 base and J by 10 bases, with 11 bases between the two germline ends. The CDR3 coding sequence is TGTGCCAGCAGCTTAGACCCTCGAGGAGAGCAGTTCTTC. Its translation: CASSLDPRGEQFF.

The chain has TRBV7-2 and TRBJ2-7; tentatively, D is TRBD1 (6 bases). Germline V gives CDR1 SGHTA, CDR2 FQGNSA. This CDR3 region has 14 residues. The V gene lost 1 base and the J gene lost 6 bases, with 13 bases spanning the gap. CDR3: CASSLGAGEREQYF. CDR3 DNA sequence: TGTGCCAGCAGCTTAGGGGCAGGGGAGCGCGAGCAGTACTTC.

This sequence joins TRBV5-1 and TRBJ1-2; no reliable D call. The CDR3 totals 14 residues. Germline assignment: CDR1 SGHRS and CDR2 YFSETQ. Trimming removed 5 bases from V and 2 bases from J, with 13 bases in between. CDR3 nucleotide sequence: TGCGCCAGCAGTCCGGGAGGCTCCAACTATGGCTACACCTTC. Protein sequence: CASSPGGSNYGYTF. Drawing the rest from reference TRBV5-1 and TRBJ1-2, the complete variable domain is KAGVTQTPRYLIKTRGQQVTLSCSPISGHRSVSWYQQTPGQGLQFLFEYFSETQRNKGNFPGRFSGRQFSNSRSEMNVSTLELGDSALYLCASSPGGSNYGYTFGSGTRLTVV.

This clone has more than one count but fewer than ten. The CDR3: CASNEQGNSYEQYF. The CDR3 bases are TGTGCCAGCAACGAGCAGGGGAACAGCTACGAGCAGTACTTC. The V call is TRBV2, the J call TRBJ2-7; possibly TRBD1 for D (6 bases). The V gene's germline CDR1 is SNHLY and CDR2 FYNNEI. Trimming pared 7 bases from V and 3 bases from J, leaving 16 bases between. The CDR3 length is 14 residues. Drawing the rest from reference TRBV2 and TRBJ2-7, the complete variable domain is EPEVTQTPSHQVTQMGQEVILRCVPISNHLYFYWYRQILGQKVEFLVSFYNNEISEKSEIFDDQFSVERPDGSNFTLKIRSTKLEDSAMYFCASNEQGNSYEQYFGPGTRLTVT.

The CDR3 sequence: CASSHTGLNNEKLFF. The CDR3 DNA reads TGTGCCAGCAGCCATACAGGGCTTAATAATGAAAAACTGTTTTTT. V gene TRBV5-6 combines with J gene TRBJ1-4; TRBD1 is a possible D gene (6 bases). The germline V gene has CDR1 SGHDT and CDR2 YYEEEE. The V and J ends lost 4 bases and 4 bases respectively, with 14 bases between them. This CDR3 contains 15 residues.

The chain couples TRBV7-3 to TRBJ2-1, with D perhaps TRBD2 (7 bases). This CDR3 contains 16 residues. Per the germline V gene, CDR1 is SGHTA and CDR2 is FQGTGA. V lost 5 bases to trimming and J lost 2 bases, with 16 bases between them. The CDR3 loop is CASSPKGDYTYNEQFF. CDR3 nucleotides: TGTGCCAGCAGCCCCAAGGGGGACTATACCTACAATGAGCAGTTCTTC.

The chain carries TRBV5-1 and TRBJ1-4; 7 nucleotides align to TRBD1. V lost 4 bases and J lost 5; bases outside the gene matches: 5. This CDR3 has 14 amino acids. CDR1 is SGHRS and CDR2 is YFSETQ in the germline V gene. The DNA for the CDR3 is TGCGCCAGCAGCATACAGGGGAGGAATGAAAAACTGTTTTTT. Encoded protein: CASSIQGRNEKLFF.

This chain links TRBV19 with TRBJ1-3, with D possibly TRBD1 on 5 matching bases. The V and J ends lost 3 bases and 4 bases respectively, with 13 bases between them. CDR3 length equals 15 residues. Germline CDR1 and CDR2: LNHDA and SQIVND (reference sequence). The CDR3 DNA follows: TGTGCCAGTAGTATCCAGGCAGGGTCCGGAAACACCATATATTTT. This codes for CASSIQAGSGNTIYF.

The genes are TRBV27 and TRBJ2-5; D might be TRBD2 (6 bases). Per the germline V gene, CDR1 is MNHEY and CDR2 is SMNVEV (reference sequence). Trimming pared 5 bases from V and 5 bases from J, leaving 15 bases between. The CDR3 loop spans 14 amino acids. The CDR3 bases are TGTGCCAGCAGTCCGTACGGGGGTCGGGAGACCCAGTACTTC. This encodes CASSPYGGRETQYF.

The chain joins TRBV5-8 to TRBJ1-1; tentative D call: TRBD1 (5 bases). The V end lost 3 bases, the J end lost 0 bases, and 12 bases lay between the germline ends. Germline CDR1 reads SGHTS; CDR2 reads YDEGEE. The CDR3 is made up of 15 amino acids. The CDR3 DNA is TGTGCCAGCAGCTCGTTGGGGCTCTTGAACACTGAAGCTTTCTTT. Its translation: CASSSLGLLNTEAFF.

The chain employs TRBV7-2 and TRBJ2-7; TRBD2 is a possible D gene (5 bases). The germline V gene has CDR1 SGHTA and CDR2 FQGNSA. The CDR3 sequence is 13 residues long. V lost 9 bases, J lost 6 bases, and 18 bases lay in between. The CDR3 bases are TGTGCCAGTAGGACTGCAATTGTCACCGAGCAGTACTTC. Its translation is CASRTAIVTEQYF. Complete variable domain (other parts from reference TRBV7-2 and TRBJ2-7): GAGVSQSPSNKVTEKGKDVELRCDPISGHTALYWYRQSLGQGLEFLIYFQGNSAPDKSGLPSDRFSAERTGGSVSTLTIQRTQQEDSAVYLCASRTAIVTEQYFGPGTRLTVT.

This sequence joins TRBV29-1 and TRBJ1-1; TRBD1 is a possible D gene (5 bases). The germline gives CDR1 SQVTM, CDR2 ANQGSEA. Deletions cut 1 base from V and 1 base from J, with 10 bases between. The CDR3 is 14 amino acids. The CDR3 nucleotides read TGCAGCGTTGAAGTTCGGGGGGGGAACACTGAAGCTTTCTTT. This sequence encodes CSVEVRGGNTEAFF.

V and J are TRBV27 and TRBJ1-2, with D possibly matching TRBD1 (6 bases). V lost 8 bases to trimming and J lost 5 bases, with 21 bases between them. CDR3 size: 15 residues. Germline CDR1 and CDR2: MNHEY and SMNVEV (reference sequence). Here the CDR3 reads CASSRGGRDLYGYTF. CDR3 DNA sequence: TGTGCCAGCTCCCGTGGGGGCAGGGATCTGTATGGCTACACCTTC.